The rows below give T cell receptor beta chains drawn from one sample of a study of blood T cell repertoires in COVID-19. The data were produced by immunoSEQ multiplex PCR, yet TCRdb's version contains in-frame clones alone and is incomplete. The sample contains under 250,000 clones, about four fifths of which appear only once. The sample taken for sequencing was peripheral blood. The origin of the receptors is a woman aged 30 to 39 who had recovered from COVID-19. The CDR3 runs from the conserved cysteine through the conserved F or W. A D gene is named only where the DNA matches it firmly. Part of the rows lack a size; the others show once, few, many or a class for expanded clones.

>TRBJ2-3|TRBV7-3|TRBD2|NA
TGTGCCAGCAGCCCAGCGGGGCAAAGCACAGATACGCAGTATTTT
CASSPAGQSTDTQYF
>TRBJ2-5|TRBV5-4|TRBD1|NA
TGTGCCAGCAGCTTCGACAGGGGCGGGACCCAGTACTTC
CASSFDRGGTQYF
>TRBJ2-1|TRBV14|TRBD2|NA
TGTGCCAGCAGCCACCTTGGGGGGGGACTCCCCGAGATCATCAATGAGCAGTTCTTC
CASSHLGGGLPEIINEQFF
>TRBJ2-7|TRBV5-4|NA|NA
TGTGCCAGCAGCTTGGAAGGGGCCGGGAGATCCTCCTACGAGCAGTACTTC
CASSLEGAGRSSYEQYF
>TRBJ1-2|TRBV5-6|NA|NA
TGTGCCAGCTTCGGGCAGGGCGCTAACTATGGCTACACCTTC
CASFGQGANYGYTF
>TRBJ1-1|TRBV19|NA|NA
TGTGCCACCAAAACAGGGTTTAACACTGAAGCTTTCTTT
CATKTGFNTEAFF
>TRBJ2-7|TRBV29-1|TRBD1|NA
TGCAGCGTCGCACGGACAGGGGGGGACGAGCAGTACTTC
CSVARTGGDEQYF
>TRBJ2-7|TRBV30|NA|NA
TGTGCCTGGGCGCAGGGGAACCACTACGAGCAGTACTTC
CAWAQGNHYEQYF
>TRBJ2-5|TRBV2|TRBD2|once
TGTGCCAGCAGTGAATTGGTAGCGGGTGAGACCCAGTACTTC
CASSELVAGETQYF
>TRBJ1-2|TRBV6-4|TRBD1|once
TGTGCCACCAAACGGGACAGGGGGGATGTGGGCTACACCTTC
CATKRDRGDVGYTF
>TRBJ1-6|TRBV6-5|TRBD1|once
TGTGCCAGCGAGACAGGGGGCGAGGGTAATTCACCCCTCCACTTT
CASETGGEGNSPLHF
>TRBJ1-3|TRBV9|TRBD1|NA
TGTGCCAGCAGCGGCGGACAGGGGAGTCGAAACACCATATATTTT
CASSGGQGSRNTIYF
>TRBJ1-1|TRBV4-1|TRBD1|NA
TGCGCCAGCAGCCAAGAGACAGGGGGCCTTGGGACTGAAGCTTTCTTT
CASSQETGGLGTEAFF
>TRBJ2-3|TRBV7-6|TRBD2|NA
TGTGCCAGCAGCATCCGACTAGCGGGAGAAATAGATACGCAGTATTTT
CASSIRLAGEIDTQYF
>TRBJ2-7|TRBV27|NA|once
TGTGCCAGCACTCCATTCCTCTACTCCTACGAGCAGTACTTC
CASTPFLYSYEQYF
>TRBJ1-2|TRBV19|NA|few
TGTGCCAGTAGTATAATGGACAGCTATGGCTACACCTTC
CASSIMDSYGYTF
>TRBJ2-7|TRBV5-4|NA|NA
TGTGCCAGCAGCTCTGGACGGGAAGACTACGAGCAGTACTTC
CASSSGREDYEQYF
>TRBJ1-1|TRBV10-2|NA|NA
TGCGCCAGCAGTGAAGGCGGAACTGAAGCTTTCTTT
CASSEGGTEAFF
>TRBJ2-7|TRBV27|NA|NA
TGTGCCAGCAGTTCCAGCTCCTACGAGCAGTACTTC
CASSSSSYEQYF
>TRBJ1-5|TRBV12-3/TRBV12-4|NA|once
TGTGCCAGCAGTTTCGGGGAAGGACAGCCCCAGCATTTT
CASSFGEGQPQHF
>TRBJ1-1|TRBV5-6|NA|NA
TGTGCCAGCAGCCCGGGAGGGGTTGAAGCTTTCTTT
CASSPGGVEAFF
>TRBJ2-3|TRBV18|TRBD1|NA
TGTGCCAGCTCACCCCGACAGGGCCAGACAGATACGCAGTATTTT
CASSPRQGQTDTQYF
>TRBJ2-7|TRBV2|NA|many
TGTGCCAGCACGCACGGGATCTCCTACGAGCAGTACTTC
CASTHGISYEQYF
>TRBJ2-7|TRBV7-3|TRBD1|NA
TGTGCCAGCAGCTTGACAGGGCTTGGGAACGAGCAGTACTTC
CASSLTGLGNEQYF
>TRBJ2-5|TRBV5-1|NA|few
TGCGCCAGCAGCTTGGCGGAGGGACGAGAGACCCAGTACTTC
CASSLAEGRETQYF
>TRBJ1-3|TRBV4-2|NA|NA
TGTGCCAGCAGCCTCAGAGCGGACCGGGGAAACACCATATATTTT
CASSLRADRGNTIYF
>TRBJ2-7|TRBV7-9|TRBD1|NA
TGTGCCAGCAGCTTAGTGTGGGACAGGGAGTCCTACGAGCAGTACTTC
CASSLVWDRESYEQYF
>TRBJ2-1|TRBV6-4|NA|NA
TGTGCCAGCAAGCACCAAGGGGACTGGTCCTACAATGAGCAGTTCTTC
CASKHQGDWSYNEQFF
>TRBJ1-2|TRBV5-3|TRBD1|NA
TGTGCCAGAAGCTTCCTTCCGACAGGGGAACTTGCTAACTATGGCTACACCTTC
CARSFLPTGELANYGYTF
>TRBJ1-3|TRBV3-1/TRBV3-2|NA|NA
TGTGCCAGCAGCCAAGAACAGGGCTCTGGAAACACCATATATTTT
CASSQEQGSGNTIYF
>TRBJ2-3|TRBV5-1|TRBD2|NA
TGCGCCAGCAGCGTCCTGACTAGCGGGTCCCCAGATACGCAGTATTTT
CASSVLTSGSPDTQYF
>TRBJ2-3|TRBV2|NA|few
TGTGCCAGCAGACGGGGACTTTTAGATACGCAGTATTTT
CASRRGLLDTQYF
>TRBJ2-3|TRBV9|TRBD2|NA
TGTGCCAGCAGCGTAGTTGGGGGAGGGCCGTTAGATACGCAGTATTTT
CASSVVGGGPLDTQYF
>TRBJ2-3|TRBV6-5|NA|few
TGTGCCAGCAGTTACTCAACCGGTTCTAGCACAGATACGCAGTATTTT
CASSYSTGSSTDTQYF
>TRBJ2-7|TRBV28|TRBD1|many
TGTGCCAGCAGACGACAGGGGACCTACGAGCAGTACTTC
CASRRQGTYEQYF
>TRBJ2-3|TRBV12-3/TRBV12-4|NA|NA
TGTGCCAGCAGTACCACTAACACAGATACGCAGTATTTT
CASSTTNTDTQYF
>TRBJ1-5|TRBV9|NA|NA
TGTGCCAGCAGCGGGGGGATTACGGGAGATCAGCCCCAGCATTTT
CASSGGITGDQPQHF
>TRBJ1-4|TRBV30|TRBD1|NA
TGTGCCTGGAGCCGGGACAGGGGAGGAAAACTGTTTTTT
CAWSRDRGGKLFF
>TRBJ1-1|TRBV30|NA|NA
TGTGCCTGGAGTGTAAACCATTTTGTCAGGATCGACACTGAAGCTTTCTTT
CAWSVNHFVRIDTEAFF
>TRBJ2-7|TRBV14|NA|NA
TGTGCCAGCAGCCAACTCGACAGCTACGAGCAGTACTTC
CASSQLDSYEQYF
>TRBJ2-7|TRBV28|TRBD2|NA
TGTGCCAGCACCAAAACTAGCGGAGTTTTCGAGCAGTACTTC
CASTKTSGVFEQYF
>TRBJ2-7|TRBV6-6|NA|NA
TGTGCCAGCAGTCGCGTACTCTACGAGCAGTACTTC
CASSRVLYEQYF
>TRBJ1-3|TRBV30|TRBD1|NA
TGTGCCTGGGACAGGGGGACCTCTGGAAACACCATATATTTT
CAWDRGTSGNTIYF
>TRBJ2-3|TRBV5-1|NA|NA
TGCGCCAGCAGACACGCAGGGGCTGGGGCAGATACGCAGTATTTT
CASRHAGAGADTQYF
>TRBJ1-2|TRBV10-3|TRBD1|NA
TGTGCCATCAGTGACTACAGGGGGCAAAACACCTTC
CAISDYRGQNTF
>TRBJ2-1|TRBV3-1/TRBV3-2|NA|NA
TGTGCCAGCAGCCAGGAAGGGTCGGGGGATCTGGGGCAGTTCTTC
CASSQEGSGDLGQFF
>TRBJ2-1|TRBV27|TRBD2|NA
TGTGCCTCGCTCGGGACTAGCGGGAGGTATGAGCAGTTCTTC
CASLGTSGRYEQFF
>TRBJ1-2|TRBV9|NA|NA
TGTGCCAGCAGCCCCGGGGGCTATGGCTACACCTTC
CASSPGGYGYTF
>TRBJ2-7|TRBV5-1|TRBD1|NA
TGCGCCAGCAGCCCGGCCGGACAGGGGGCCTACGAGCAGTACTTC
CASSPAGQGAYEQYF
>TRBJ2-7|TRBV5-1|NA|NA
TGCGCCAGCAGCTTAATAGACAGATCCGAGCAGTACTTC
CASSLIDRSEQYF